This passage covers 15 T cell receptor beta chains from one sample sequenced in a study of vaccination effects on CD4 cells after COVID-19. Pools of viral peptides were used by the ViraFEST assay to expand antigen-specific CD4+ T cells ahead of sequencing. Following a 10-day culture, CD4+ T cells were purified. The person acquired a PCR-confirmed SARS-CoV-2 infection between March and December 2020. No antigens are known for them. Sequencing was performed with immunoSEQ multiplex PCR; in TCRdb, only in-frame clones are kept and a portion is missing. Among under 65,000 clones, approximately 73% were seen once, and the ten largest hold roughly 6%. The sample consisted of CD4+ T cells from PBMCs cultured with HIV peptides, taken before COVID-19 vaccination. Subset in this sample: HIV-1 Nef peptide pool negative control/reference culture. These receptors were taken from a human donor who had a prior SARS-CoV-2 infection.

The CDR3 nucleotides are TGTGCCAGCAGCTTAGGGATCTACACAGATACGCAGTATTTT. This translates into CASSLGIYTDTQYF. This rearrangement joins TRBV13 to TRBJ2-3; no reliable D call. This CDR3 contains 14 residues. The germline gives CDR1 PRHDT, CDR2 FYEKMQ (reference sequence). V dropped 0 bases and J dropped 2 bases, with 6 bases sitting between them. The variable domain in full, with the rest retrieved from reference TRBV13 and TRBJ2-3, is AAGVIQSPRHLIKEKRETATLKCYPIPRHDTVYWYQQGPGQDPQFLISFYEKMQSDKGSIPDRFSAQQFSDYHSELNMSSLELGDSALYFCASSLGIYTDTQYFGPGTRLTVL.

In its sample, this clone was seen a few times. The gene calls are TRBV4-2 and TRBJ2-7; the D is unclear. This CDR3 spans 16 amino acids. V gave up 4 bases and J gave up 0 bases, with 16 bases separating them. Germline-derived CDR1 and CDR2 are LGHNA and YNFKEQ. The CDR3 region is CASSRSVTRASYEQYF. CDR3 sequence (DNA): TGTGCCAGCAGCCGGAGTGTTACCCGCGCCTCCTACGAGCAGTACTTC.

The chain uses TRBV5-4 and TRBJ2-7; TRBD1 agrees at 7 bases. Germline CDR1 and CDR2: SGHNT and YYREEE (reference sequence). The CDR3 length is 14 residues. The trim removed 5 bases at V and 0 bases at J, leaving 5 bases unmatched. CDR3: CASSTRQGSYEQYF. The CDR3 DNA follows: TGTGCCAGCAGTACAAGACAGGGCTCCTACGAGCAGTACTTC.

The rearrangement uses TRBV7-2 and TRBJ2-7; 7 nucleotides line up with TRBD2. Germline CDR1 reads SGHTA; CDR2 reads FQGNSA. CDR3 length: 15 residues. V was pared by 0 bases and J by 2 bases, with 4 bases of the junction left unmatched. The CDR3 loop reads CASSLAGRGPYEQYF. The CDR3 bases are TGTGCCAGCAGCTTAGCGGGGAGGGGACCCTACGAGCAGTACTTC.

The J gene is TRBJ2-1, the V gene TRBV4-1, with D maybe TRBD2 (6 bases). This CDR3 comprises 16 residues. Deletions cut 0 bases from V and 7 bases from J, with 16 bases between. Germline lookup yields CDR1 MGHRA and CDR2 YSYEKL. The CDR3 region has the DNA TGCGCCAGCAGCCAAGATAGTAGCGGAGGCTTGAATGAGCAGTTCTTC. This encodes CASSQDSSGGLNEQFF.

This rearrangement joins TRBV7-3 to TRBJ2-1; D is perhaps TRBD1 or TRBD2 (6 bases each). The CDR3 has 17 amino acids. Germline CDR1 is SGHTA and CDR2 is FQGTGA. The V and J ends lost 4 bases and 5 bases respectively, with 21 bases between them. The CDR3 DNA reads as TGTGCCAGCAGCTCCAGGGGCCGGCTAGCGCCAGACAATGAGCAGTTCTTC. It is translated as CASSSRGRLAPDNEQFF.

This clone was counted a few times. The CDR3 spells CASSQVPTAENYNEQFF. The CDR3 bases are TGTGCCAGCAGCCAAGTGCCTACCGCTGAGAACTACAATGAGCAGTTCTTC. The rearrangement links TRBV4-2 to TRBJ2-1; D gene uncertain. Per the germline V gene, CDR1 is LGHNA and CDR2 is YNFKEQ. This CDR3 region has 17 residues. The V end lost 1 base, the J end lost 3 bases, and 16 bases lay between the germline ends.

The V call is TRBV9, the J call TRBJ2-2; either TRBD1 or TRBD2 may supply D (6 bases each). Germline V gene sequence: CDR1 SGDLS, CDR2 YYNGEE. V lost 2 bases, J lost 9 bases, and 11 bases lay in between. The CDR3 sequence is 13 residues long. CDR3 loop: CASSVRGERELFF. Here the CDR3 DNA reads TGTGCCAGCAGCGTTAGGGGGGAACGGGAGCTGTTTTTT. The full variable domain, its missing parts supplied by reference TRBV9 and TRBJ2-2, is DSGVTQTPKHLITATGQRVTLRCSPRSGDLSVYWYQQSLDQGLQFLIQYYNGEERAKGNILERFSAQQFPDLHSELNLSSLELGDSALYFCASSVRGERELFFGEGSRLTVL.

The CDR3 loop is CASSRTGRLREKLFF. CDR3 DNA sequence: TGTGCCAGCAGCCGGACAGGGCGGTTACGGGAAAAACTGTTTTTT. This chain connects TRBV7-9 to TRBJ1-4; 8 positions match TRBD1. The CDR3 loop spans 15 amino acids. The trim removed 5 bases at V and 8 bases at J, leaving 10 bases unmatched. Germline V gene sequence: CDR1 SEHNR, CDR2 FQNEAQ (reference sequence).

The chain has TRBV6-5 and TRBJ2-5; D ambiguous. The CDR3 runs to 14 residues. The V gene lost 6 bases and the J gene lost 7 bases, with 18 bases spanning the gap. Germline-derived CDR1 and CDR2 are MNHEY and SVGAGI. The CDR3 spells CASRDANVLGTQYF. The CDR3 DNA sequence: TGTGCCAGCAGGGACGCTAACGTTCTCGGGACCCAGTACTTC.

The genes are TRBV6-6 and TRBJ1-3; possibly TRBD1 for D (5 bases). The V end lost 4 bases, the J end lost 2 bases, and 12 bases lay between the germline ends. CDR1 and CDR2 (germline): MNHNY, SVGAGI (reference sequence). The CDR3 has 15 residues. CDR3 nucleotide sequence: TGTGCCAGCAGTTCTCCGTGGGGCGCTGGAAACACCATATATTTT. Encoded protein: CASSSPWGAGNTIYF.

The V gene is TRBV19, the J gene TRBJ1-3; a weak D match, TRBD1 (6 bases). Germline CDR1 reads LNHDA; CDR2 reads SQIVND (reference sequence). The CDR3 totals 15 residues. With 5 bases removed from V and 4 bases from J, the gap between germline ends came to 15 bases. The CDR3 DNA reads TGTGCCAGTAGTGCGCGTGGGGGGCCAGGAAACACCATATATTTT. Its translation: CASSARGGPGNTIYF.

Notes on this clone: An end of the junction differs from the germline gene, which may be a read error. The chain carries TRBV30 and TRBJ2-3; TRBD2 aligns across 8 bases. Germline lookup yields CDR1 GTSNPN and CDR2 SVGIG (reference sequence). The CDR3 is 15 residues long. CDR3 sequence reads: CAWSRLARMGDMQYF. CDR3 sequence (DNA): TGTGCCTGGAGTCGACTAGCGCGGATGGGAGATATGCAGTATTTT.

The chain is built from TRBV5-4 and TRBJ1-1; D perhaps matches TRBD1 (6 bases). The length of the CDR3 is 14 residues. Trimming removed 4 bases from V and 0 bases from J, with 10 bases in between. Germline CDR1 reads SGHNT; CDR2 reads YYREEE (reference sequence). The DNA for the CDR3 is TGTGCCAGCAGCCGCGACAGGATGAACACTGAAGCTTTCTTT. Residues: CASSRDRMNTEAFF. The whole variable domain, filled in from reference TRBV5-4 and TRBJ1-1, reads ETGVTQSPTHLIKTRGQQVTLRCSSQSGHNTVSWYQQALGQGPQFIFQYYREEENGRGNFPPRFSGLQFPNYSSELNVNALELDDSALYLCASSRDRMNTEAFFGQGTRLTVV.

This chain connects TRBV7-9 to TRBJ2-2; a weak D match, TRBD2 (6 bases). The germline V gene has CDR1 SEHNR and CDR2 FQNEAQ (reference sequence). The V end was cut by 4 bases, the J end by 5 bases, with 17 bases between. CDR3 size: 16 residues. The CDR3 loop is CASSSRGSSFTGELFF. The CDR3 nucleotides read TGTGCCAGCAGCTCCCGGGGGTCGTCTTTTACCGGGGAGCTGTTTTTT.